The entry below describes one T cell receptor (beta chain). Its antigen is currently unknown. This CDR3 comprises 15 residues. Losses at the gene ends were 9 bases for V and 1 base for J; bases not matched to a gene: 10. Germline loops: CDR1 LNHDA, CDR2 SQIVND (reference sequence). These data belong to a study of cytomegalovirus exposure and HLA in healthy donors. The PCR contained 60 Vbeta and 13 Jbeta primers. TCRdb's copy holds only in-frame clones and misses some; the assay was immunoSEQ multiplex PCR. The table lists roughly 150,000 clones, over 60% of them singletons, with 3% in the top ten. Study conclusions and caveats: Reportedly, fewer N-insertions than the approximately 690-donor mean appeared in an Asian-associated ancestry cluster in a later analysis. What TCR beta sequences reportedly achieved was accurate prediction of HLA-A and HLA-B alleles in most subjects.

Sequencing input: PBMCs. The TCR sequence derives from a young woman in good health and CMV-seropositive. V and J are TRBV19 and TRBJ1-2, with 8 bases aligning to TRBD1. CDR3 DNA: TGTGCCAGCCATCAGGGGGCGAGCGTTAACTATGGCTACACCTTC. Amino acids: CASHQGASVNYGYTF.